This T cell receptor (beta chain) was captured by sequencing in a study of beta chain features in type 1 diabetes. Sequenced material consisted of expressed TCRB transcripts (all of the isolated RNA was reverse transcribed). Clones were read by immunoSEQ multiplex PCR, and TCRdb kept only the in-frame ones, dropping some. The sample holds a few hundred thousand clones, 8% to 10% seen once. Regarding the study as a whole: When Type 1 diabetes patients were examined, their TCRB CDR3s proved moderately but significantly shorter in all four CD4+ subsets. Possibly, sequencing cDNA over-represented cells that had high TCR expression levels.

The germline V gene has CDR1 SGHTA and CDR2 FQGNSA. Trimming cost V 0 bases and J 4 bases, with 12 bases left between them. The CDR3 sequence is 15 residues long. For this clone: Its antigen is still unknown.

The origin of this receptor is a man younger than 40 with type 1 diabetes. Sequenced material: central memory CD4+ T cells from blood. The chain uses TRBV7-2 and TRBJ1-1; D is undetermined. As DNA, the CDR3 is TGTGCCAGCAGCTTAGCGGCGGGTTTGGGCACTGAAGCTTTCTTT. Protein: CASSLAAGLGTEAFF.